The entry that follows covers one T cell receptor beta chain sequence. The germline V gene encodes CDR1 ENHRY and CDR2 SYGVKD. V was pared by 3 bases and J by 5 bases, with 2 bases between. This CDR3 comprises 11 residues. In the study's own analysis: Amplification with reference gene primers provided the estimates of nucleated cell counts. Generated by immunoSEQ multiplex PCR, the TCRdb table keeps only in-frame clones and is missing some. D and trimming come from the DNA, and the V and J calls and clone size come from that table. Among roughly 260,000 clones listed, roughly 90% were seen once. The data originate from a study of blood T cell repertoires in COVID-19. Whole-study context: Samples of COVID-19 (acute and convalescent) were obtained from the United States, Italy and Spain. PBMCs, B-cell-depleted T cells, or T cells were the source of the cDNA or gDNA that made up the material.

The rearrangement uses TRBV10-3 and TRBJ2-1; D gene ambiguous. The TCR originated in a middle-aged woman who had recovered from COVID-19. The sample consisted of peripheral blood. CDR3 amino acids: CAISDNNEQFF. In DNA, the CDR3 is TGTGCCATCAGTGACAACAATGAGCAGTTCTTC.